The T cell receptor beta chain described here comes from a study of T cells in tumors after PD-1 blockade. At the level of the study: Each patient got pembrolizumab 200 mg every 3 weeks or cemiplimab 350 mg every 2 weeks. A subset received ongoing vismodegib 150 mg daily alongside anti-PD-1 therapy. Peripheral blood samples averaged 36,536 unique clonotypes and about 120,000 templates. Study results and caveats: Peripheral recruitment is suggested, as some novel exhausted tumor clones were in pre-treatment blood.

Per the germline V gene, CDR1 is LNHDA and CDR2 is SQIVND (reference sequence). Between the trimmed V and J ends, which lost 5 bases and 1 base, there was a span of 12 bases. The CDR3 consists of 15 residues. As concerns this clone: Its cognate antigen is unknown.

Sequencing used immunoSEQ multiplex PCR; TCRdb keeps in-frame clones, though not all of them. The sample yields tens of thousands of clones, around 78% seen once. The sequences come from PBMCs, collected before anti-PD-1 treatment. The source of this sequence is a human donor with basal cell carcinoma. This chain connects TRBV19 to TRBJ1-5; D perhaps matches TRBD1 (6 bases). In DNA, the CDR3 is TGTGCCAGTAGTGCCGGAGGGGGGAGCAATCAGCCCCAGCATTTT. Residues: CASSAGGGSNQPQHF.